These 28 T cell receptor beta chains share one sample of origin, sequenced in a study of identical twins (dated by TCRdb to 2016 to 2017). Library preparation used 5' RACE. The sample was run on an Illumina HiSeq 2000. The public sequencing data were trimmed at Q25 with fastp and processed into clonotypes with MiXCR by TCRdb, which kept only in-frame beta chains. When rows share a CDR3 protein, they turn into one entry using the most common DNA and genes. Within this sample are fewer than 500,000 distinct CDR3 sequences, with less than 25% of them counted one time only. The ten largest clones take up over 2.5% of the sample. These data were likewise used in another study, on T cells expressing NK-cell markers.

Sequencing input: CD4+ T cells sorted from blood. These receptor sequences come from a woman between 18 and 29 years old in good health.

This sequence joins TRBV9 and TRBJ1-1, with D uncertain. From germline, CDR1 is SGDLS and CDR2 YYNGEE. The germline V and J ends were trimmed by 0 bases and 1 base, with 7 bases remaining between them. The CDR3 is 14 residues long. CDR3 bases: TGTGCCAGCAGCGTAGTACCAGCGAACACTGAAGCTTTCTTT. Translated, it gives CASSVVPANTEAFF.

This clonotype was observed a few times. The chain has TRBV7-2 and TRBJ2-1, with D tentatively TRBD1 or TRBD2 (5 bases each). This CDR3 spans 13 amino acids. Germline CDR1 reads SGHTA; CDR2 reads FQGNSA. Trimming cost V 6 bases and J 6 bases, with 12 bases left between them. For the CDR3, the DNA is TGTGCCAGCAGGGGCATTGGGGGCAATGAGCAGTTCTTC. The encoded protein is CASRGIGGNEQFF.

The V and J genes are TRBV20-1 and TRBJ1-2; 7 bases agree with TRBD1. This CDR3 has 13 amino acids. With 3 bases clipped from V and 5 bases from J, the junction kept 6 bases outside the gene matches. Germline-derived CDR1 and CDR2 are DFQATT and SNEGSKA (reference sequence). CDR3 nucleotide sequence: TGCAGTGCTAGCCCGACAGGGTGGTATGGCTACACCTTC. This translates into CSASPTGWYGYTF.

In this sample, this clonotype turned up a few times. The chain combines TRBV5-1 with TRBJ2-1; 9 bases agree with TRBD2. The germline gives CDR1 SGHRS, CDR2 YFSETQ. CDR3 length: 14 residues. The V and J ends lost 2 bases and 5 bases, in that order; junction bases with no gene match: 2. For the CDR3, the DNA is TGCGCCAGCAGCTTTAGCGGGAGAGACAATGAGCAGTTCTTC. Residues: CASSFSGRDNEQFF.

The chain employs TRBV7-3 and TRBJ2-1, with 7 bases aligning to TRBD2. The V gene end was trimmed by 3 bases and the J gene end by 2 bases; junction bases not matched to a gene: 4. This CDR3 region has 15 residues. From germline, CDR1 is SGHTA and CDR2 FQGTGA. The CDR3 DNA reads TGTGCCAGCAGCTTGGGGACTACCACCTACAATGAGCAGTTCTTC. This codes for CASSLGTTTYNEQFF.

The V and J genes are TRBV4-3 and TRBJ1-4, with 11 bases matching TRBD1. V trimming: 2 bases; J trimming: 7 bases; junction bases outside the gene matches: 3. The CDR3 spans 15 residues. The V gene's germline CDR1 is LGHNA and CDR2 YSLEER. This chain's CDR3 is CASSQRGTGGEKLFF. As DNA, the CDR3 is TGCGCCAGCAGCCAACGCGGGACAGGGGGTGAAAAACTGTTTTTT.

This clonotype was counted a few times. This chain uses TRBV6-1 with TRBJ2-5; 8 bases are shared with TRBD1. The CDR3 contains 17 residues. V dropped 1 base and J dropped 4; count of bases not matched to a gene: 11. Germline V gene lookup returns CDR1 MNHNS and CDR2 SASEGT. The CDR3 bases are TGTGCCAGCAGTGAAGAAATCTGGCAGGGGGCCGGAGAGACCCAGTACTTC. This sequence encodes CASSEEIWQGAGETQYF.

This sequence joins TRBV20-1 and TRBJ2-7; 10 bases map to TRBD2. The CDR3 contains 13 residues. The germline V gene has CDR1 DFQATT and CDR2 SNEGSKA (reference sequence). V lost 6 bases, J lost 6 bases, and 8 bases stayed unmatched. The CDR3 is CSARSSGRGEQYF. CDR3 nucleotides: TGCAGTGCAAGGTCCAGCGGGAGGGGCGAGCAGTACTTC.

This clonotype was counted at least ten times. The chain has TRBV11-2 and TRBJ2-7; the D is unclear. The CDR3 spans 14 residues. The V and J ends lost 0 bases and 0 bases respectively, with 6 bases between them. The germline gives CDR1 SGHAT, CDR2 FQNNGV. The CDR3 DNA follows: TGTGCCAGCAGCTTAGAGCCTAGCTCCTACGAGCAGTACTTC. Amino acids: CASSLEPSSYEQYF.

In DNA, the CDR3 is TGTGCCAGCAGATCCGGGACAGGGGGCGGCACAGATACGCAGTATTTT. Amino acid sequence: CASRSGTGGGTDTQYF. The rearrangement joins TRBV6-1 to TRBJ2-3; 12 nucleotides agree with TRBD1. CDR1 is MNHNS and CDR2 is SASEGT in the germline V gene. This CDR3 is built from 16 residues. The ends lost 6 bases at V and 1 base at J; junction bases unmatched: 5.

Comments on this clonotype: Compared with germline, one end of the junction differs, possibly owing to a read error. V gene TRBV10-1 combines with J gene TRBJ2-5, with D perhaps being TRBD1 or TRBD2 (5 bases each). The CDR3 has 13 residues. Germline V gene lookup returns CDR1 WNHNN and CDR2 SYGVQD (reference sequence). The CDR3 DNA is TGTGCCAGCAGTCCCGGGACCCAAGAGACCCAGTACTTC. It specifies CASSPGTQETQYF.

This clonotype was counted between two and nine times. The genes are TRBV6-5 and TRBJ1-2; D gene unclear. The CDR3 length is 13 residues. The germline V and J ends were trimmed by 4 bases and 1 base, with 7 bases remaining between them. Germline CDR1 MNHEY, CDR2 SVGAGI. The CDR3 nucleotides read TGTGCCAGCAGTTTGTACGTTAACTATGGCTACACCTTC. It translates to CASSLYVNYGYTF.

This clonotype was counted a few times. V usage is TRBV18 and J usage is TRBJ1-1; perhaps TRBD1 as D (6 bases). This CDR3 has 14 amino acids. Germline V gene lookup returns CDR1 KGHSH and CDR2 LQKENI. Deletions cut 4 bases from V and 6 bases from J, with 15 bases between. As DNA, the CDR3 is TGTGCCAGCTCACTGAATACAGGGAGGCCTGAAGCTTTCTTT. Translation gives CASSLNTGRPEAFF.

J is TRBJ1-2 and V is TRBV20-1, with unresolved D. The germline V gene has CDR1 DFQATT and CDR2 SNEGSKA (reference sequence). V shed 5 bases and J shed 8 bases, with 12 bases lying between them. This CDR3 has 11 residues. CDR3 in DNA: TGCAGTGCTTCCGACCCCGGGGGCTACACCTTC. Protein: CSASDPGGYTF.

This sequence joins TRBV18 and TRBJ1-2, with 8 bases aligning to TRBD1. The junction had 6 bases not matched to a gene; V was cut back by 2 bases and J by 13 bases. The CDR3 covers 12 residues. CDR1 and CDR2 from the germline V gene are KGHSH and LQKENI. The CDR3: CASSPGDRRATF. The CDR3 coding sequence is TGTGCCAGCTCACCAGGGGACAGGCGAGCCACCTTC.

This clonotype was detected only a few times. The chain couples TRBV7-6 to TRBJ2-3; possible D gene TRBD2, 5 bases. The V gene lost 1 base and the J gene lost 1 base, with 15 bases spanning the gap. Per germline, CDR1 SGHVS and CDR2 FNYEAQ. This CDR3 contains 17 residues. DNA for the CDR3: TGTGCCAGCAGCTTAGGCGCTAGCCGGCCCGGCACAGATACGCAGTATTTT. Amino acid sequence: CASSLGASRPGTDTQYF. The full variable domain, its missing parts supplied by reference TRBV7-6 and TRBJ2-3, is GAGVSQSPRYKVTKRGQDVALRCDPISGHVSLYWYRQALGQGPEFLTYFNYEAQQDKSGLPNDRFSAERPEGSISTLTIQRTEQRDSAMYRCASSLGASRPGTDTQYFGPGTRLTVL.

The chain employs TRBV7-2 and TRBJ1-5; the D gene is possibly TRBD1 (6 bases). Trimming cost V 5 bases and J 5 bases, with 13 bases left between them. The CDR3 is 14 residues long. The germline V gene has CDR1 SGHTA and CDR2 FQGNSA. The CDR3 is CASSRTEGYQPQHF. In nucleotides, the CDR3 is TGTGCCAGCAGCCGGACAGAGGGGTATCAGCCCCAGCATTTT.

This sequence joins TRBV6-1 and TRBJ1-1, with no clear D. The CDR3 contains 13 residues. V was clipped by 7 bases and J by 3 bases, with 12 bases between them. Germline assignment: CDR1 MNHNS and CDR2 SASEGT. Written as DNA, the CDR3 is TGTGCCAGCACGAGGTGGGAGGACACTGAAGCTTTCTTT. Its translation: CASTRWEDTEAFF.

This clonotype turned up a few times. The chain's CDR3 is CASSPWTGSEKLFF. CDR3 nucleotides: TGTGCCAGCAGCCCATGGACAGGGAGTGAAAAACTGTTTTTT. This chain links TRBV7-2 with TRBJ1-4, with 8 bases identical to TRBD1. The CDR3 covers 14 residues. J gave up 7 bases and V 5 bases, and 6 bases lay outside the gene matches. Germline V gives CDR1 SGHTA, CDR2 FQGNSA.

The genes are TRBV4-1 and TRBJ2-7; D may correspond to TRBD1 or TRBD2 (5 bases each). Germline V gene lookup returns CDR1 MGHRA and CDR2 YSYEKL. The V end was cut by 0 bases, the J end by 5 bases, with 17 bases between. The CDR3 sequence is 16 residues long. The CDR3 loop reads CASSQEGTPYRDEQYF. In DNA form, the CDR3 reads TGCGCCAGCAGCCAAGAAGGGACGCCATACCGGGACGAGCAGTACTTC.

In this sample, this clonotype turned up a few times. The rearrangement links TRBV12-3 or TRBV12-4 to TRBJ1-2; 10 bases match TRBD1. The junction had 6 bases not matched to a gene; V was cut back by 7 bases and J by 7 bases. The CDR3 is 13 amino acids. The CDR3 sequence: CASTRGQGGGYTF. The CDR3 nucleotides are TGTGCCAGCACCCGAGGACAGGGGGGTGGCTACACCTTC.

This clonotype occurred a few times. The V call is TRBV10-3, the J call TRBJ2-3; 9 bases line up with TRBD2. This CDR3 is 16 amino acids long. Germline-derived CDR1 and CDR2 are ENHRY and SYGVKD. V dropped 1 base and J dropped 3; count of bases not matched to a gene: 5. The CDR3 bases are TGTGCCATCAGTGAGTTTGAGCGGGGGGAAACAGATACGCAGTATTTT. It is translated as CAISEFERGETDTQYF.

This clonotype was detected many times. The rearrangement uses TRBV7-2 and TRBJ1-1; TRBD1 agrees at 8 bases. The CDR3 runs 14 residues. With 5 bases clipped from V and 7 bases from J, the junction kept 9 bases outside the gene matches. Germline V gene lookup returns CDR1 SGHTA and CDR2 FQGNSA. The CDR3 region has the DNA TGTGCCAGCAGCACCCGACAGGGGCAAGGTGAAGCTTTCTTT. It specifies CASSTRQGQGEAFF.

This clonotype came up a few times. The chain has TRBV5-1 and TRBJ2-2, with 8 bases aligning to TRBD1. J gave up 4 bases and V 5 bases, and 7 bases lay outside the gene matches. The CDR3 loop spans 15 amino acids. Germline V CDR1 and CDR2: SGHRS, YFSETQ. Here the CDR3 reads CASSLGQGSTGELFF. CDR3 coding DNA: TGCGCCAGCAGTTTAGGACAGGGATCCACCGGGGAGCTGTTTTTT.

V is TRBV25-1 and J is TRBJ2-7, with no clear D. The V end lost 3 bases, the J end lost 5 bases, and 17 bases lay between the germline ends. The CDR3 covers 15 residues. Germline lookup yields CDR1 MGHDK and CDR2 SYGVNS. CDR3 in amino acids: CASSDLNSLSDEQYF. The DNA for the CDR3 is TGTGCCAGCAGTGACCTTAACAGTTTGTCGGACGAGCAGTACTTC.

The chain couples TRBV18 to TRBJ2-6; possibly TRBD1 or TRBD2 for D (5 bases each). Germline lookup yields CDR1 KGHSH and CDR2 LQKENI. The CDR3 runs to 17 residues. The germline V and J ends were trimmed by 5 bases and 3 bases, with 17 bases remaining between them. This chain's CDR3 is CASSFTQGVGGANVLTF. The CDR3 bases are TGTGCCAGCTCATTCACGCAGGGAGTCGGTGGGGCCAACGTCCTGACTTTC.

This clonotype was observed a handful of times. The V and J genes are TRBV12-3 or TRBV12-4 and TRBJ1-4; 9 bases align to TRBD1. V dropped 3 bases and J dropped 8; count of bases not matched to a gene: 7. CDR3 length: 15 residues. The CDR3 DNA sequence: TGTGCCAGCAGTTTTATTGGGACAGGGTCCGAAAAACTGTTTTTT. This encodes CASSFIGTGSEKLFF.

This chain connects TRBV5-1 to TRBJ2-1; D is undetermined. This CDR3 is 12 amino acids long. V was shortened by 5 bases and J by 5 bases, with 8 bases between the two germline ends. Germline-derived CDR1 and CDR2 are SGHRS and YFSETQ. CDR3 amino acids: CASSDQNNEQFF. For the CDR3, the DNA is TGCGCCAGCAGTGACCAAAACAATGAGCAGTTCTTC.